The source of this TCR beta chain is a study of vaccination and CD4 T cells after COVID-19. Study-level information: Vaccination of participants consisted of two doses of either BNT162b2 or mRNA-1273 vaccine.

Sequenced with the Oncomine TCR Beta short-read assay was DNA taken from cultured CD4+ T cells. The template was genomic DNA from cultured CD4+ T cells. A single record per CDR3 protein comes from TCRdb applying MiXCR to the PCR reads. The sample carries about 21,000 distinct CDR3 sequences, less than 60% recorded once. As regards this clonotype: Its target is not known.

Treatment meaning: approximately 11-day PBMC culture with coronavirus spike peptide pools or control peptides (ViraFEST assay). Germline V gene lookup returns CDR1 SGHRS and CDR2 YFSETQ. V dropped 2 bases and J dropped 4 bases, with 15 bases sitting between them. The CDR3 has 15 residues. The receptor's source is a human donor who had recovered from COVID-19. Sample: CD4+ T cells from blood, cultured in vitro. The chain uses TRBV5-1 and TRBJ1-2, with D possibly being TRBD1 (5 bases). Written as DNA, the CDR3 is TGCGCCAGCAGCTTAGGGACGGGGAGTTCCTATGGCTACACCTTC. It codes for CASSLGTGSSYGYTF.